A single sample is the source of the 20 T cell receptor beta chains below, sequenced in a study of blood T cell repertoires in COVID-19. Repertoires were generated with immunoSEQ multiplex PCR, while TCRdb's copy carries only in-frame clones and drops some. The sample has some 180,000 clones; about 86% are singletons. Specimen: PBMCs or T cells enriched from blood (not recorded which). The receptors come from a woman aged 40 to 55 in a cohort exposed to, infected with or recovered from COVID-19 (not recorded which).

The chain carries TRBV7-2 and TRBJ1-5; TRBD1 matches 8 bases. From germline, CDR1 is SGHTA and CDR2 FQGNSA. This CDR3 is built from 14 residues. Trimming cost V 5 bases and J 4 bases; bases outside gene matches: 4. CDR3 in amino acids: CASSARQGNQPQHF. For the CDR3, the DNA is TGTGCCAGCAGCGCCCGACAGGGGAATCAGCCCCAGCATTTT.

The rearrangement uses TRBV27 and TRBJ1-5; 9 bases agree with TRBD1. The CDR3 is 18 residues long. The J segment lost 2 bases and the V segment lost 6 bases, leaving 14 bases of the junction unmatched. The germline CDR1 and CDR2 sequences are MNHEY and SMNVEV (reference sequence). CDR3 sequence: CASRTSGTGFSGNQPQHF. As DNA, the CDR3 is TGTGCCAGCAGAACCTCCGGGACAGGGTTTAGCGGCAATCAGCCCCAGCATTTT.

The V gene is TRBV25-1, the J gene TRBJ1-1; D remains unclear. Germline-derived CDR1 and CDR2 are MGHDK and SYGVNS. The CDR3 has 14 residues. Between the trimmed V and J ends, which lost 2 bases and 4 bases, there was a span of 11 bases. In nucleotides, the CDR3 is TGTGCCAGCAGTGAAGCGGCGCTTAGCACTGAAGCTTTCTTT. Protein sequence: CASSEAALSTEAFF.

CDR3 DNA: TGCGCCAGCAGCTTGGGTGGAATGGGTACAGACCTCGAAAAACTGTTTTTT. Translation: CASSLGGMGTDLEKLFF. This sequence joins TRBV5-1 and TRBJ1-4; D remains unclear. This CDR3 contains 17 residues. Germline lookup yields CDR1 SGHRS and CDR2 YFSETQ. Trimming took off 0 bases at V and 8 bases at J, with 20 bases between the two ends.

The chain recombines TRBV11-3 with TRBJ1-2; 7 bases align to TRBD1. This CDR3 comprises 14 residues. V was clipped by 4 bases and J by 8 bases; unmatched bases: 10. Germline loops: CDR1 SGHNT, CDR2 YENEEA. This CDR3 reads CASSSERQGSGYTF. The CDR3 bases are TGTGCCAGCAGCTCCGAGAGACAGGGTAGCGGCTACACCTTC.

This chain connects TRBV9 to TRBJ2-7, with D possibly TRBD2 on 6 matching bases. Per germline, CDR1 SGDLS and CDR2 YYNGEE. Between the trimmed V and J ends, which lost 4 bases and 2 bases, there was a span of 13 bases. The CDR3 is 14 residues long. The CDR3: CASSLGDSAYEQYF. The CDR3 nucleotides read TGTGCCAGCAGCCTTGGGGACTCCGCCTACGAGCAGTACTTC.

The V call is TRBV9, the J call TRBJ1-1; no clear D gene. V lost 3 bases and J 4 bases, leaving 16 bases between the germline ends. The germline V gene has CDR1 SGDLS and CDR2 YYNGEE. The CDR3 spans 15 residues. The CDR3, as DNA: TGTGCCAGCAGCGGACCCCCGCGGCTGGGCACTGAAGCTTTCTTT. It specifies CASSGPPRLGTEAFF.

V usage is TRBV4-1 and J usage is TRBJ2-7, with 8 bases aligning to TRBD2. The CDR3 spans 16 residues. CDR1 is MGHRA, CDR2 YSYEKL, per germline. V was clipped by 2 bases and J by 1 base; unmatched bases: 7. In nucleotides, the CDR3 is TGCGCCAGCAGCCAAAGCGCTGCGGGAGGTTCCTACGAGCAGTACTTC. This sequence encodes CASSQSAAGGSYEQYF.

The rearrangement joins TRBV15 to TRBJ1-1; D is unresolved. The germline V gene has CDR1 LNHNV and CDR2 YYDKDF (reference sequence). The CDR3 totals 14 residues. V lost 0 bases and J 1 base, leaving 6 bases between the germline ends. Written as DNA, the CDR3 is TGTGCCACCAGCAGAGAGCGCCAGAACACTGAAGCTTTCTTT. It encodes CATSRERQNTEAFF.

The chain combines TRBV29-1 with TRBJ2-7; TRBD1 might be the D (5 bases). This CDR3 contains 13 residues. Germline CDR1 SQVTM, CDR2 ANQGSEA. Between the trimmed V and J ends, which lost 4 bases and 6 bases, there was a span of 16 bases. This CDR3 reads CSVVVSRESEQYF. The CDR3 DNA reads TGCAGCGTTGTAGTAAGCAGGGAATCCGAGCAGTACTTC.

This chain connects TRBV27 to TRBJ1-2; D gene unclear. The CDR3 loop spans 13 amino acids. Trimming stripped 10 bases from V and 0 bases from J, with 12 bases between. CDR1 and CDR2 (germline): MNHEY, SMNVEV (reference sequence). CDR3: CATRLAPNYGYTF. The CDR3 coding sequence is TGTGCCACCCGGCTAGCCCCTAACTATGGCTACACCTTC.

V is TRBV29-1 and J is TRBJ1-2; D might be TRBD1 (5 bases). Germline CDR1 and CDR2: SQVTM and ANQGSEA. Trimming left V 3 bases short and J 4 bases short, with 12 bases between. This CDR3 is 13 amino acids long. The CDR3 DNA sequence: TGCAGCGTTGAGGGCAGGGCTGGCTATGGCTACACCTTC. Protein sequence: CSVEGRAGYGYTF.

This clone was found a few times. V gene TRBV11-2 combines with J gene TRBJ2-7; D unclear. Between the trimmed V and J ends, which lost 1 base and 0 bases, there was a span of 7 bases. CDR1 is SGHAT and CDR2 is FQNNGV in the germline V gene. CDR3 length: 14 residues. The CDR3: CASSLGGNSYEQYF. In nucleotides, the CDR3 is TGTGCCAGCAGCTTAGGCGGCAACTCCTACGAGCAGTACTTC.

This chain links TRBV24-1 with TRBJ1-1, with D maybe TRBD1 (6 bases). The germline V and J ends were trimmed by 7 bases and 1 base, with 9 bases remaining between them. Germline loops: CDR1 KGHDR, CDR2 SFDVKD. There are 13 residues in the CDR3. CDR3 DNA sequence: TGTGCCACCAGACAGGGAAAGAACACTGAAGCTTTCTTT. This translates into CATRQGKNTEAFF.

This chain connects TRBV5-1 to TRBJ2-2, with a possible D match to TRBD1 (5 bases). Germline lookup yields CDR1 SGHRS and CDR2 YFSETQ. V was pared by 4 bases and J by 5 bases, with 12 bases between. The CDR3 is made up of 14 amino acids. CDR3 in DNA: TGCGCCAGCAGCGGCGATGGGGCGACCGGGGAGCTGTTTTTT. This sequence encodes CASSGDGATGELFF.

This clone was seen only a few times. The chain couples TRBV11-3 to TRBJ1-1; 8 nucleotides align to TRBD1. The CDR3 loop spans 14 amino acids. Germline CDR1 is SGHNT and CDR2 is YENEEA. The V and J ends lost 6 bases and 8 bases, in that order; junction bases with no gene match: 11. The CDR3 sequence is CASRAKDREKEAFF. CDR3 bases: TGTGCCAGCAGGGCTAAGGACAGGGAAAAGGAAGCTTTCTTT.

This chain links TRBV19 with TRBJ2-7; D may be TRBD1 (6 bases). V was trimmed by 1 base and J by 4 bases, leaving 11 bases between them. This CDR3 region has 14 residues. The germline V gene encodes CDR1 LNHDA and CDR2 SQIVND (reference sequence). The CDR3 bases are TGTGCCAGTAGTATAGGGGACATTTTGTACGAGCAGTACTTC. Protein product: CASSIGDILYEQYF.

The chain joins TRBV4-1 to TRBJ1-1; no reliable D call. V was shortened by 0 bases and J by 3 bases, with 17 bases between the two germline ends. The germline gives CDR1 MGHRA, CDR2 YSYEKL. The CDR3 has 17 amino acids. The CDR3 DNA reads TGCGCCAGCAGCCAAGAGCGGCCGGCAGTCCGGCACACTGAAGCTTTCTTT. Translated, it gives CASSQERPAVRHTEAFF.

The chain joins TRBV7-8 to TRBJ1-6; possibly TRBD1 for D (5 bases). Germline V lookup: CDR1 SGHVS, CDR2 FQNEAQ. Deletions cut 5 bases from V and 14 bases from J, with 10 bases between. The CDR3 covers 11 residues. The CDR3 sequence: CASSLKGALHF. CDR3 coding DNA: TGTGCCAGCAGCCTTAAAGGGGCCCTCCACTTT. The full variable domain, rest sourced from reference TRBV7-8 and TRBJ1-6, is GAGVSQSPRYKVAKRGQDVALRCDPISGHVSLFWYQQALGQGPEFLTYFQNEAQLDKSGLPSDRFFAERPEGSVSTLKIQRTQQEDSAVYLCASSLKGALHFGNGTRLTVT.

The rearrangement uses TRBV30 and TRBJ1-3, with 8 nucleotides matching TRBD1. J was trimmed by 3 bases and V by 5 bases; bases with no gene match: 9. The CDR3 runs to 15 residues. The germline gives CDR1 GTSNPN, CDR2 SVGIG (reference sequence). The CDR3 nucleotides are TGTGCCTGGTGGGGGACAGGACCTTATGGAAACACCATATATTTT. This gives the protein CAWWGTGPYGNTIYF.